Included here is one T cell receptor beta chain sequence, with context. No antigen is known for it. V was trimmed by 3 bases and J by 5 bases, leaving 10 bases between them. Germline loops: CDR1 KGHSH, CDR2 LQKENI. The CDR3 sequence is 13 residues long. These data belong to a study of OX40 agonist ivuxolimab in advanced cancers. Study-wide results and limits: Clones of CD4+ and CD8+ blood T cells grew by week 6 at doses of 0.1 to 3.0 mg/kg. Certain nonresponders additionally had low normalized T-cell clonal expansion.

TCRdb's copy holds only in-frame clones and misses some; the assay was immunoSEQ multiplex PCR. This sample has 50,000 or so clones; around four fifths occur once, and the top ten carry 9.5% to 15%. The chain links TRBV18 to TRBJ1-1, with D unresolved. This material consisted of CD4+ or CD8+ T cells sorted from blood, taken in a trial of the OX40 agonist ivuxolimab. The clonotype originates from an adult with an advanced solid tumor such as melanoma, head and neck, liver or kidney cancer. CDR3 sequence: CASSPESGTEAFF. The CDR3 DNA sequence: TGTGCCAGCTCACCGGAATCGGGGACTGAAGCTTTCTTT.